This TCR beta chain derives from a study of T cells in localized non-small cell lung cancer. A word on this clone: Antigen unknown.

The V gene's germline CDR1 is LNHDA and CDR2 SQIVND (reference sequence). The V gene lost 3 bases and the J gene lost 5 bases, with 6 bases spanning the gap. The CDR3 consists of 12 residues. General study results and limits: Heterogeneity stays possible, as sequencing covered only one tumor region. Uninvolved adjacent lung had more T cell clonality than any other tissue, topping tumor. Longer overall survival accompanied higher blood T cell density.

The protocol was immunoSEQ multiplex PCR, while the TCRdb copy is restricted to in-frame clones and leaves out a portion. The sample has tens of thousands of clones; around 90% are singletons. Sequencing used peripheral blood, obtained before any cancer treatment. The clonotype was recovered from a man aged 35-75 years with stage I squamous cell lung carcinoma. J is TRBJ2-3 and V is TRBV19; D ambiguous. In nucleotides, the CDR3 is TGTGCCAGTAGTATTTGGCTAGATACGCAGTATTTT. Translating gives CASSIWLDTQYF. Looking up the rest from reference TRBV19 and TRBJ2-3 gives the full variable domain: DGGITQSPKYLFRKEGQNVTLSCEQNLNHDAMYWYRQDPGQGLRLIYYSQIVNDFQKGDIAEGYSVSREKKESFPLTVTSAQKNPTAFYLCASSIWLDTQYFGPGTRLTVL.